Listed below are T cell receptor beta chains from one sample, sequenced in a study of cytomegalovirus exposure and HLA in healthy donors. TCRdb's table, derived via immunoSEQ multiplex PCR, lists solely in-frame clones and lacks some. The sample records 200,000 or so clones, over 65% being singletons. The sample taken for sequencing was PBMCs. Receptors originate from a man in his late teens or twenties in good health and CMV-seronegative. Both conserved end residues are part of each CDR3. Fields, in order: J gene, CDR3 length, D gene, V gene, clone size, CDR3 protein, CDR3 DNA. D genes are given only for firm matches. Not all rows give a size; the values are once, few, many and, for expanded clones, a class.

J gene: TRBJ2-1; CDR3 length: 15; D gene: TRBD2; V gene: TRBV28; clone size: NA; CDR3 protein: CASRGTSGNYNEQFF; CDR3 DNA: TGTGCCAGCAGGGGGACTAGCGGAAACTACAATGAGCAGTTCTTC
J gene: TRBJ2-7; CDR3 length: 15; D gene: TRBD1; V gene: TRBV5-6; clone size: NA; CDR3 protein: CASSSGAGQGYEQYF; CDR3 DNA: TGTGCCAGCAGCTCCGGCGCGGGACAGGGCTACGAGCAGTACTTC
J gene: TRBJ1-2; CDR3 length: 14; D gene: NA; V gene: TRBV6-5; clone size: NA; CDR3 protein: CASSTGRTNYGYTF; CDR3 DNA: TGTGCCAGCTCTACCGGTAGAACTAACTATGGCTACACCTTC
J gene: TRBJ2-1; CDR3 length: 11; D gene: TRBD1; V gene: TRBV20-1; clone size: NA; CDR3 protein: CSAAGGNEQFF; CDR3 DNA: TGCAGTGCTGCAGGGGGCAATGAGCAGTTCTTC
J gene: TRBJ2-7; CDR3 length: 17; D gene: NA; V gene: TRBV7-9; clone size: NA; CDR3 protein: CASSLTHAGHDPYEQYF; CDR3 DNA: TGTGCCAGCAGCTTAACCCATGCAGGGCATGATCCCTACGAGCAGTACTTC
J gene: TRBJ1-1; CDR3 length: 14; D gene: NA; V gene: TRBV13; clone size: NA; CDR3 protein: CASSSDSLNTEAFF; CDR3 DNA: TGTGCCAGCAGCTCCGACAGCCTGAACACTGAAGCTTTCTTT
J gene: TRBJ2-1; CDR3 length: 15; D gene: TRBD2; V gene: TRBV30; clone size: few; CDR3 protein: CAWSQGTSGSHEQFF; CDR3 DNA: TGTGCCTGGAGTCAGGGAACTAGCGGGAGCCATGAGCAGTTCTTC
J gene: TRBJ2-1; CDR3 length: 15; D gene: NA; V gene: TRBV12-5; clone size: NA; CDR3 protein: CASGLFRGPTDEQFF; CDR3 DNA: TGTGCTAGTGGTTTGTTCAGGGGACCTACAGATGAGCAGTTCTTC
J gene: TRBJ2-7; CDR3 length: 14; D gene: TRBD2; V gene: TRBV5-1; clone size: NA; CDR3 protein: CASSLSPTSNEQYF; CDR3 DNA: TGCGCCAGCAGCTTGTCACCGACTAGCAACGAGCAGTACTTC
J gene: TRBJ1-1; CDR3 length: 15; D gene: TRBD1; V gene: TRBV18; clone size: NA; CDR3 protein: CASSPPGQGPTEAFF; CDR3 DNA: TGTGCCAGCTCACCACCGGGACAGGGCCCCACTGAAGCTTTCTTT